A single sample gave rise to the 5 T cell receptor beta chains below, sequenced in a study of cytomegalovirus exposure and HLA in healthy donors. In the PCR, 60 Vbeta and 13 Jbeta primers were used. The assay was immunoSEQ multiplex PCR, and TCRdb's table has in-frame clones only and misses some. The repertoire includes some 54,000 clones, around 84% of them detected once, and 5.5% to 7% sits in the top ten. Sequenced sample: PBMCs. These receptors originate from a male donor in good health and CMV-seronegative.

This chain uses TRBV25-1 with TRBJ1-5, with 11 bases matching TRBD1. Germline V gene lookup returns CDR1 MGHDK and CDR2 SYGVNS. V lost 1 base, J lost 1 base, and 3 bases stayed unmatched. The CDR3 is 17 residues long. CDR3 sequence (DNA): TGTGCCAGCAGTGAATGGGGACAGGGGGAAAGCAATCAGCCCCAGCATTTT. It translates to CASSEWGQGESNQPQHF.

V usage is TRBV9 and J usage is TRBJ2-3, with D unclear. The CDR3 has 13 amino acids. Trimming stripped 1 base from V and 5 bases from J, with 8 bases between. Germline CDR1 SGDLS, CDR2 YYNGEE. CDR3 in amino acids: CASSVFARDTQYF. The CDR3 nucleotides read TGTGCCAGCAGCGTATTTGCGCGAGATACGCAGTATTTT.

This sequence joins TRBV29-1 and TRBJ2-2; 9 positions match TRBD1. Germline CDR1 is SQVTM and CDR2 is ANQGSEA. The CDR3 has 12 amino acids. V lost 7 bases, J lost 6 bases, and 3 bases stayed unmatched. CDR3 sequence reads: CSARQGAGELFF. The CDR3 coding sequence is TGCAGCGCGAGACAGGGGGCCGGGGAGCTGTTTTTT.

This clone came up once. The gene calls are TRBV6-1 and TRBJ2-5, with D hard to call. The germline V gene encodes CDR1 MNHNS and CDR2 SASEGT. V was cut by 8 bases and J by 1 base, with 14 bases left in between. CDR3 length: 14 amino acids. The CDR3 protein is CASAMGSLQETQYF. For the CDR3, the DNA is TGTGCCAGCGCTATGGGCAGTCTCCAAGAGACCCAGTACTTC.

The chain couples TRBV7-2 to TRBJ1-1; D is perhaps TRBD1 (5 bases). V lost 1 base and J 6 bases, leaving 12 bases between the germline ends. The germline V gene has CDR1 SGHTA and CDR2 FQGNSA. The CDR3 is 14 residues long. DNA for the CDR3: TGTGCCAGCAGCTTAGAGGGGTATAGTGCTGAAGCTTTCTTT. Protein product: CASSLEGYSAEAFF.